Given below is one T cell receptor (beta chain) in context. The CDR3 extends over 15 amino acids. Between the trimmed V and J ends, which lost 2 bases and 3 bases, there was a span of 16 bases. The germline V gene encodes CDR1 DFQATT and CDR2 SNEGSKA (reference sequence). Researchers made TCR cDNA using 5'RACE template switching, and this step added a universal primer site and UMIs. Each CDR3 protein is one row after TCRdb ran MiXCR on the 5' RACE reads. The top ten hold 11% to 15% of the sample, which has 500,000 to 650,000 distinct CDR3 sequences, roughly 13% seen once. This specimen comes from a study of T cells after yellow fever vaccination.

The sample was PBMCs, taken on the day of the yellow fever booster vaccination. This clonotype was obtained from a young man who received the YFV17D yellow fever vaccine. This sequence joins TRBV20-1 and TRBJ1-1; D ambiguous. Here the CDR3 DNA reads TGCAGTGCTAGAATCCCCGGGCTGGTTGACACTGAAGCTTTCTTT. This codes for CSARIPGLVDTEAFF.